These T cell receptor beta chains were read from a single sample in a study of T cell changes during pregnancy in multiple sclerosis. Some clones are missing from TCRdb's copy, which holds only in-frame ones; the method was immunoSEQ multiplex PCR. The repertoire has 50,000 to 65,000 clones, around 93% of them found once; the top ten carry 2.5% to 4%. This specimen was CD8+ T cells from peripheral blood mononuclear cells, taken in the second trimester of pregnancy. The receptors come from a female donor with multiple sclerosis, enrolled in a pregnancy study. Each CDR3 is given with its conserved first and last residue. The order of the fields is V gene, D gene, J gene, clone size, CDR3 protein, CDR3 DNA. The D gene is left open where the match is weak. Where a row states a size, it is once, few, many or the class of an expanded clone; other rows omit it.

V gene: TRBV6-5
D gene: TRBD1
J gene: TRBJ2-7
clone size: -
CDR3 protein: CASSYRDRDYEQYF
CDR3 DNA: TGTGCCAGCAGTTACCGAGACAGGGACTACGAGCAGTACTTC

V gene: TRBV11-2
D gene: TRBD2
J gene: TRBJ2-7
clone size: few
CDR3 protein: CASSQGTSEIYEQYF
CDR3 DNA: TGTGCCAGCAGCCAGGGGACTAGCGAGATATACGAGCAGTACTTC

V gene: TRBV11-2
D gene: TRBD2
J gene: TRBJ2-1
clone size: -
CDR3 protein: CASSFTSGPQFF
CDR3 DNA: TGTGCCAGCAGCTTCACTAGCGGGCCCCAGTTCTTC

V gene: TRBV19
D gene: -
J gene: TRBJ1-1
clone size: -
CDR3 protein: CASSIPLQGWDTEAFF
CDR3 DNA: TGTGCCAGTAGTATCCCCTTACAGGGATGGGACACTGAAGCTTTCTTT

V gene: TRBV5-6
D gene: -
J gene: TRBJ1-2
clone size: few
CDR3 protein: CASSLGRDGYTF
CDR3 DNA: TGTGCCAGCAGCTTGGGACGGGATGGCTACACCTTC

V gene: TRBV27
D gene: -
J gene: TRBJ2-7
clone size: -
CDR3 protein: CASSDTGLSGEQYF
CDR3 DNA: TGTGCCAGCAGTGATACGGGACTCTCGGGGGAGCAGTACTTC

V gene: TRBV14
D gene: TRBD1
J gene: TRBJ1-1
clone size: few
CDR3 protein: CASSRIQGAWTEAFF
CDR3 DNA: TGTGCCAGCAGCCGCATACAGGGGGCTTGGACTGAAGCTTTCTTT

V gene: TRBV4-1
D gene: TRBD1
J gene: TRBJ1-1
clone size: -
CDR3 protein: CASSQGWTGFMNTEAFF
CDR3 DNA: TGCGCCAGCAGCCAAGGGTGGACAGGCTTCATGAACACTGAAGCTTTCTTT

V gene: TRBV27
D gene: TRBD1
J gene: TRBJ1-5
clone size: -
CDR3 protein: CASSYGTGATQPQHF
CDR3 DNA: TGTGCCAGCAGCTATGGGACAGGGGCAACTCAGCCCCAGCATTTT

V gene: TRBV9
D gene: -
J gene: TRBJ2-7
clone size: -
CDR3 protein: CASSPRAGASSYEQYF
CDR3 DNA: TGTGCCAGCAGCCCACGAGCCGGAGCCTCCTCCTACGAGCAGTACTTC

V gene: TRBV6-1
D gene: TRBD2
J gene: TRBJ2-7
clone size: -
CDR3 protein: CATHWEGYSDEQYF
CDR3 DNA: TGTGCCACCCACTGGGAGGGCTACTCCGACGAGCAGTACTTC

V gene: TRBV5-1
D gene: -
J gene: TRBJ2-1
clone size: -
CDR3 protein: CASRSYNEQFF
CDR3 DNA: TGCGCCAGCAGGAGTTACAATGAGCAGTTCTTC

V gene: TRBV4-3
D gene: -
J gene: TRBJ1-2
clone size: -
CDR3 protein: CASSQGLDSYYGYTF
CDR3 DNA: TGCGCCAGCAGCCAAGGTCTGGACAGCTACTATGGCTACACCTTC

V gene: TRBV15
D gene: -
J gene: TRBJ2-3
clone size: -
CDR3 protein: CATSRGATDTQYF
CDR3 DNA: TGTGCCACCAGCAGAGGAGCTACAGATACGCAGTATTTT

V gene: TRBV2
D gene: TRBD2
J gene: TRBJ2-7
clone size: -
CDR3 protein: CASLGGRGSYEQYF
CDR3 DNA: TGTGCCAGCCTAGGCGGGAGGGGGTCCTACGAGCAGTACTTC

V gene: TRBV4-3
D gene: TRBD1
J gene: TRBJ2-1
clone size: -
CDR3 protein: CASSQPTGDLLYNEQFF
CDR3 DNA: TGCGCCAGCAGCCAACCGACAGGGGACCTCCTCTACAATGAGCAGTTCTTC

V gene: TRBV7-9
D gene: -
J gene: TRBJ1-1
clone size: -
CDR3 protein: CASSQFTEAFF
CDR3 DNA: TGTGCCAGCAGCCAATTCACTGAAGCTTTCTTT

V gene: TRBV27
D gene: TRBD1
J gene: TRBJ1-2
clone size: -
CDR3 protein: CASSLRDRGGYTF
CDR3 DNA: TGTGCCAGCAGTCTCCGGGACAGGGGCGGCTACACCTTC

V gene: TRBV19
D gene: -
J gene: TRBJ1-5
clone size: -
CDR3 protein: CASSIGQSPWPQHF
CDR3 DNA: TGTGCCAGTAGTATAGGACAGTCACCGTGGCCCCAGCATTTT

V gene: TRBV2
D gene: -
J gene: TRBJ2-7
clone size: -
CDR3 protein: CASRNAGSLTYEQYF
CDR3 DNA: TGTGCCAGCAGGAACGCGGGGAGCCTTACCTACGAGCAGTACTTC

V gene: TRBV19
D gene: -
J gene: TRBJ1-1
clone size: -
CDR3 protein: CASSLSGVTEAFF
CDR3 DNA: TGTGCCAGTAGTTTGTCCGGGGTGACTGAAGCTTTCTTT

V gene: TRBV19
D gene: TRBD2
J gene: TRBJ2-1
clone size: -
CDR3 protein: CASSIEGGLAGYNEQFF
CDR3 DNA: TGTGCCAGTAGTATAGAGGGTGGACTAGCGGGCTACAATGAGCAGTTCTTC

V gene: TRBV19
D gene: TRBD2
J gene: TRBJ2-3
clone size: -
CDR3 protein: CASSYSGRETDTQYF
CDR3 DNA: TGTGCCAGTAGTTATAGCGGGAGGGAGACAGATACGCAGTATTTT

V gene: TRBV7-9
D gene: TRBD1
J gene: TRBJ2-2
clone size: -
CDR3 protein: CASSPRQGAVGELFF
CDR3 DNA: TGTGCCAGCAGCCCTAGACAGGGGGCGGTCGGGGAGCTGTTTTTT

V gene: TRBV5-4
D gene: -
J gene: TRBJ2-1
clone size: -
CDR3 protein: CASSHAGSSYNEQFF
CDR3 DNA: TGTGCCAGCAGCCACGCCGGGAGCTCCTACAATGAGCAGTTCTTC

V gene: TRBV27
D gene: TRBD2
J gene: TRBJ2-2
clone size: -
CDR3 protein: CASSLSSGRGTGELFF
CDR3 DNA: TGTGCCAGCAGTTTATCTAGCGGGAGAGGGACCGGGGAGCTGTTTTTT

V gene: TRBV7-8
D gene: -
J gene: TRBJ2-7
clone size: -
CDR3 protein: CASDYGYDYEQYF
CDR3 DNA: TGTGCCAGCGACTATGGGTACGACTACGAGCAGTACTTC

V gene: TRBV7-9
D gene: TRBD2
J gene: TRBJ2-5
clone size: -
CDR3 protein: CASSSEREGHRETQYF
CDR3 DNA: TGTGCCAGCAGCTCCGAGCGGGAGGGCCATCGGGAGACCCAGTACTTC

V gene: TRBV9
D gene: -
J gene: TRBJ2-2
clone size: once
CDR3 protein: CASSNSWRGNTGELFF
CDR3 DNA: TGTGCCAGCAGCAACTCCTGGCGGGGGAACACCGGGGAGCTGTTTTTT

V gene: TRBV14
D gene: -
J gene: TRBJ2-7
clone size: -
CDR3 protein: CASSQEGAWYEQYF
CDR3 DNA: TGTGCCAGCAGCCAAGAAGGGGCGTGGTACGAGCAGTACTTC